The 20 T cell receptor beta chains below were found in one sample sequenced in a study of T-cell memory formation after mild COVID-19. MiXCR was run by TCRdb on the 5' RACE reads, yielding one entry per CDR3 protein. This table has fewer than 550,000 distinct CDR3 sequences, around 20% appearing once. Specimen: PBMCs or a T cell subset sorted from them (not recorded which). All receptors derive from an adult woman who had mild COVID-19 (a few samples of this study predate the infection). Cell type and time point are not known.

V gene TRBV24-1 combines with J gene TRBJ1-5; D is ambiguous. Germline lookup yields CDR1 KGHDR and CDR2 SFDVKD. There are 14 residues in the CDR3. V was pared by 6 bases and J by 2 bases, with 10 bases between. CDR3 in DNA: TGTGCCACCAGTTTTATCACCGGCAATCAGCCCCAGCATTTT. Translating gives CATSFITGNQPQHF.

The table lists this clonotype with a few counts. Written as DNA, the CDR3 is TGCAGTGCTCGTACAGGGGGGAAGAACACTGAAGCTTTCTTT. It is translated as CSARTGGKNTEAFF. This chain links TRBV20-1 with TRBJ1-1, with 8 bases aligning to TRBD1. Germline V gene sequence: CDR1 DFQATT, CDR2 SNEGSKA (reference sequence). The CDR3 totals 14 residues. After removal of 5 bases from V and 1 base from J, the junction contained 6 bases not matched to a gene.

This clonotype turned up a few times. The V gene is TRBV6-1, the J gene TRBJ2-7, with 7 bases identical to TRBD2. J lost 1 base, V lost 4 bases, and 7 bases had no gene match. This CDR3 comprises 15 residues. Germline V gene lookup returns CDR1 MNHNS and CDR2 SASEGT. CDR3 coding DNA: TGTGCCAGCAGTGGCGGGAGCCTATCATCCTACGAGCAGTACTTC. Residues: CASSGGSLSSYEQYF.

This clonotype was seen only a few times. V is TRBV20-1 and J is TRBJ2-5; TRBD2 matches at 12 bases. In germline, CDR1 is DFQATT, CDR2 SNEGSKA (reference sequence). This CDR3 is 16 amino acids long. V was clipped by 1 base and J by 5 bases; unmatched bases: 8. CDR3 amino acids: CSARGSSGRARETQYF. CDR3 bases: TGCAGTGCTAGAGGCTCTAGCGGGAGGGCCAGGGAGACCCAGTACTTC.

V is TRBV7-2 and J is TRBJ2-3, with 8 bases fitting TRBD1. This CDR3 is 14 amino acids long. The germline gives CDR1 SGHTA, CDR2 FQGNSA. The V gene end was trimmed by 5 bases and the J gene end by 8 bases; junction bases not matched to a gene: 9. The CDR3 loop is CASSRTGSELTQYF. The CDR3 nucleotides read TGTGCCAGCAGCAGGACAGGGAGCGAACTTACGCAGTATTTT.

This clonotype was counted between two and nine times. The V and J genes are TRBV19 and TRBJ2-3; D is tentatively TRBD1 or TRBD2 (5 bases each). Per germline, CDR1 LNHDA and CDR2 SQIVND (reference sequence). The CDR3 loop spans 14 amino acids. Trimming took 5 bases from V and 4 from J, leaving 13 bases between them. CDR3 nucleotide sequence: TGTGCCAGTAGTGGTGGGGGAGAGGCAGATACGCAGTATTTT. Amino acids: CASSGGGEADTQYF.

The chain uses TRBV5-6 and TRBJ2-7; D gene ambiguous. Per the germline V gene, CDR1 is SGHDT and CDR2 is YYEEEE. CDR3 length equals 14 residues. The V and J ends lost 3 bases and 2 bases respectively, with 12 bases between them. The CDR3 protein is CASSWGDGAYEQYF. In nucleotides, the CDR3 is TGTGCCAGCAGCTGGGGTGATGGTGCCTACGAGCAGTACTTC.

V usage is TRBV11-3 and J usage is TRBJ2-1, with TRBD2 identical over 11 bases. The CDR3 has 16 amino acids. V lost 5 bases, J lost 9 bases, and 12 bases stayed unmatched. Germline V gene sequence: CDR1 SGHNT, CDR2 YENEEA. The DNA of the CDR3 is TGTGCCAGCAGCCGGGCCACTAGCGGGAGTTGGGTTGAGCAGTTCTTC. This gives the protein CASSRATSGSWVEQFF.

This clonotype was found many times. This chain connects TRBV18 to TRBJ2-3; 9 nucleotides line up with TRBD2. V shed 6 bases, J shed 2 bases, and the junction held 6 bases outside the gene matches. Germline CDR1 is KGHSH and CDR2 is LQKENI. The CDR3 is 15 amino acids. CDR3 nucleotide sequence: TGTGCCAGCTCGCTGCTAGCGGGGCCCACAGATACGCAGTATTTT. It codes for CASSLLAGPTDTQYF.

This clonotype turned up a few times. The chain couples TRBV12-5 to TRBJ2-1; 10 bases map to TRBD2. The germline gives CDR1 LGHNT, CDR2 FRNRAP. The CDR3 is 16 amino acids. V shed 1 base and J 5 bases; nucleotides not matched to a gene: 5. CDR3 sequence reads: CASGLAPGLADNEQFF. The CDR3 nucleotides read TGTGCTAGTGGTTTGGCTCCTGGACTAGCGGACAATGAGCAGTTCTTC.

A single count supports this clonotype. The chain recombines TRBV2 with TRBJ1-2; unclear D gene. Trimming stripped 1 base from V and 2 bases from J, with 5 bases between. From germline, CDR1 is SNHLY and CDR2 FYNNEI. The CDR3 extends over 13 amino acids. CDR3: CASSEGSNYGYTF. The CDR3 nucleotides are TGTGCCAGCAGTGAAGGGTCCAACTATGGCTACACCTTC.

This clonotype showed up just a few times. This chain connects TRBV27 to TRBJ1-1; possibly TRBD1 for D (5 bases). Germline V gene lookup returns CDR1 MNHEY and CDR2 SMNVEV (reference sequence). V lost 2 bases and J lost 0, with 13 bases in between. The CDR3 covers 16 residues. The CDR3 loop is CASSLGGTALNTEAFF. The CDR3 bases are TGTGCCAGCAGTTTAGGGGGAACTGCCCTGAACACTGAAGCTTTCTTT.

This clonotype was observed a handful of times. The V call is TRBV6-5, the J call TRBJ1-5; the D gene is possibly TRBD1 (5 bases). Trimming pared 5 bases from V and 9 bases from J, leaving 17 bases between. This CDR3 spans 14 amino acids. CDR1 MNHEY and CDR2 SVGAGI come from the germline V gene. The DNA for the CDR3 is TGTGCCAGCAGTCCTAGGTGGGGCATCACGCCCCAGCATTTT. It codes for CASSPRWGITPQHF.

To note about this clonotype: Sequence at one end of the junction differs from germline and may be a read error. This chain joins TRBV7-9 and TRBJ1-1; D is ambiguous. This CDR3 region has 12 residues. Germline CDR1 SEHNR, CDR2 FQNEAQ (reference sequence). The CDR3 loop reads CASSPATPEAFF. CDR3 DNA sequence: TGTGCCAGCAGCCCTGCCACCCCTGAGGCTTTCTTT.

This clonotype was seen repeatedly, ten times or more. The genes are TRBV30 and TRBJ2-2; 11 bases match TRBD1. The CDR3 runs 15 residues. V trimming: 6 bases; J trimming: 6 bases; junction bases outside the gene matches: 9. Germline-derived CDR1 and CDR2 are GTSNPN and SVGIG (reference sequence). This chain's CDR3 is CACLGTGGFAGELFF. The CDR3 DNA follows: TGTGCCTGCCTTGGGACAGGGGGATTCGCCGGGGAGCTGTTTTTT. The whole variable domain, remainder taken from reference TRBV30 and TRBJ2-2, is SQTIHQWPATLVQPVGSPLSLECTVEGTSNPNLYWYRQAAGRGLQLLFYSVGIGQISSEVPQNLSASRPQDRQFILSSKKLLLSDSGFYLCACLGTGGFAGELFFGEGSRLTVL.

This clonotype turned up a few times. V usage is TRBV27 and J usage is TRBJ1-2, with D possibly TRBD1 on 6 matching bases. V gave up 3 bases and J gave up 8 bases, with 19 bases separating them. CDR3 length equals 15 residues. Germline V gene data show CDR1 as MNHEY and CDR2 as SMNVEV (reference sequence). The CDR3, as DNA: TGTGCCAGCAGTTTTGGGGTCGGGGGCTCAAAAGGCTACACCTTC. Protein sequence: CASSFGVGGSKGYTF.

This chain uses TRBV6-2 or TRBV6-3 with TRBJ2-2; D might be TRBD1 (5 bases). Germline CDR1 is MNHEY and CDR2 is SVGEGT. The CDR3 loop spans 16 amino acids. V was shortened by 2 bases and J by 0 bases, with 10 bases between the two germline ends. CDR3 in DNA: TGTGCCAGCAGTTACGAGACAGTTGCGAACACCGGGGAGCTGTTTTTT. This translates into CASSYETVANTGELFF.

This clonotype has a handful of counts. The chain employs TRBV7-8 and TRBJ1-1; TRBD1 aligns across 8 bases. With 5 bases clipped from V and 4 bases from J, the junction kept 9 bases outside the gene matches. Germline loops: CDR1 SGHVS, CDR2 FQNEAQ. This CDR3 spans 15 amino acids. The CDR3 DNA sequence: TGTGCCAGCAGCACTCGGACAGGGTTTGGCACTGAAGCTTTCTTT. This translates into CASSTRTGFGTEAFF.

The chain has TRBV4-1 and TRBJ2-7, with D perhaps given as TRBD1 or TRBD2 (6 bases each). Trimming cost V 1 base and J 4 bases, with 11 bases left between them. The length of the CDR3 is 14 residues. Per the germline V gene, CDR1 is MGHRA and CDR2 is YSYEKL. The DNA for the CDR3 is TGCGCCAGCAGCCAAGGGGGGGCCACGTACGAGCAGTACTTC. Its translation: CASSQGGATYEQYF.

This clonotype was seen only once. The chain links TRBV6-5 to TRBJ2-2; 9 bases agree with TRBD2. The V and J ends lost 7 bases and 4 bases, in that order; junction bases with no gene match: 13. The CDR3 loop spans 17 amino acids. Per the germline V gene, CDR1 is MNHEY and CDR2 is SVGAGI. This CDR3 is CASIHRGAGGRTGELFF. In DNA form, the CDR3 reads TGTGCCAGCATCCATAGGGGAGCGGGAGGCCGCACCGGGGAGCTGTTTTTT.